This TCR beta chain was sequenced during a study of blood T cell repertoires in COVID-19. Study-wide background: Researchers got acute and convalescent COVID-19 samples from the United States, Italy and Spain. PBMCs, B-cell-depleted T cells, or T cells were the source of the cDNA or gDNA that made up the material.

This clone was recorded a few times. Per the study methods: How many nucleated cells were present was estimated from reference gene primer amplification. Profiled with immunoSEQ multiplex PCR; TCRdb holds only in-frame clones, not every one. The V and J calls and clone size come from that table; D and trimming were worked out from the DNA. Of some 230,000 clones listed, around four fifths are singletons. Germline V gene data show CDR1 as MGHRA and CDR2 as YSYEKL. Trimming left V 8 bases short and J 1 base short, with 8 bases between. The CDR3 runs 13 residues. V is TRBV4-1 and J is TRBJ2-2; D possibly corresponds to TRBD2 (6 bases). Sequencing input: peripheral blood. This TCR was recovered from a woman between 55 and 75 years old who had recovered from COVID-19. This chain's CDR3 is CASRDWNTGELFF. The CDR3 DNA follows: TGCGCCAGCCGGGACTGGAACACCGGGGAGCTGTTTTTT.